This paragraph reports one T cell receptor beta chain. The sample originates from a study of blood T cell repertoires in COVID-19. TCRdb's copy holds only in-frame clones and misses some; the assay was immunoSEQ multiplex PCR. The sample shows about 240,000 clones, about 93% of them seen only once. Germline CDR1 reads SGHRS; CDR2 reads YFSETQ. CDR3 length: 16 amino acids. V was shortened by 0 bases and J by 0 bases, with 7 bases between the two germline ends. The J gene is TRBJ1-6, the V gene TRBV5-1; D ambiguous. The sequence was collected from a man aged 25 to 40 with COVID-19, enrolled during active disease. The sequenced sample consisted of peripheral blood. The DNA of the CDR3 is TGCGCCAGCAGCTTGGGCGGAACCTCCTATAATTCACCCCTCCACTTT. It yields the protein CASSLGGTSYNSPLHF.